Sequencing of this T cell receptor (beta chain) was carried out in a study of blood T cell repertoires in COVID-19. V lost 4 bases to trimming and J lost 6 bases; unmatched junction nucleotides: 9. The CDR3 sequence is 15 residues long. CDR1 MNHEY and CDR2 SVGEGT come from the germline V gene. Assay used: immunoSEQ multiplex PCR; TCRdb lists only in-frame clones, some missing. The sample yields approximately 230,000 clones, roughly 79% seen once. The sequence derives from a man in his forties or fifties who had recovered from COVID-19. Sequencing input: PBMCs or T cells enriched from blood (not recorded which). The genes are TRBV6-2 or TRBV6-3 and TRBJ2-4; 7 bases map to TRBD1. CDR3 protein: CASSSRSGQSNIQYF. The CDR3 DNA reads as TGTGCCAGCAGTTCCCGTTCGGGACAGTCAAACATTCAGTACTTC.